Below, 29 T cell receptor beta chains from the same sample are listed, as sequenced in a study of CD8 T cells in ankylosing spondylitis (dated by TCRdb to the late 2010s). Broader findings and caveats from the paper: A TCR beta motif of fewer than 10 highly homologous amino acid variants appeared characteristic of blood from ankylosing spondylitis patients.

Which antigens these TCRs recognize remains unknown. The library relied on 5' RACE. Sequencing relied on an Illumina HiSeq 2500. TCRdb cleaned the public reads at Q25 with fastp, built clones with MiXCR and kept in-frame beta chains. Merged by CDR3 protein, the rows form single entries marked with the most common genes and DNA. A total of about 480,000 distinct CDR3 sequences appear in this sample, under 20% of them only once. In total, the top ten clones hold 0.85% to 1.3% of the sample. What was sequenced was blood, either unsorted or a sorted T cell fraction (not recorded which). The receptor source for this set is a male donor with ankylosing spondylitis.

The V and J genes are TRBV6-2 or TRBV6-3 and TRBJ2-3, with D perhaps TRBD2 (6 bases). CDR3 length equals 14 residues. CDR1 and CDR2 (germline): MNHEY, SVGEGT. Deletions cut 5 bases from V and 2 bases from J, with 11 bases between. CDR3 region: CASSMGLLTDTQYF. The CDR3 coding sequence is TGTGCCAGCAGTATGGGACTTCTCACAGATACGCAGTATTTT.

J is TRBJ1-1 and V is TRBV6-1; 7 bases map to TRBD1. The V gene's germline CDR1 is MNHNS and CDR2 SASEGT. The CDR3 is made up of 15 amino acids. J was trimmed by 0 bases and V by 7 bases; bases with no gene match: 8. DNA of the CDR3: TGTGCCAGCAATCCATTCGGGACAGTGAACACTGAAGCTTTCTTT. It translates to CASNPFGTVNTEAFF.

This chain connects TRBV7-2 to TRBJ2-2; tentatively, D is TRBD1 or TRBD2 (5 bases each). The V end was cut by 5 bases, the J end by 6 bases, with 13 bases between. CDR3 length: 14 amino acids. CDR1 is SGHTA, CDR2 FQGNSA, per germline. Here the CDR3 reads CASSLSRDAGELFF. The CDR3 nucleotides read TGTGCCAGCAGCCTGAGCAGGGACGCCGGGGAGCTGTTTTTT. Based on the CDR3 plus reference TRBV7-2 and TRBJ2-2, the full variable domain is GAGVSQSPSNKVTEKGKDVELRCDPISGHTALYWYRQSLGQGLEFLIYFQGNSAPDKSGLPSDRFSAERTGGSVSTLTIQRTQQEDSAVYLCASSLSRDAGELFFGEGSRLTVL.

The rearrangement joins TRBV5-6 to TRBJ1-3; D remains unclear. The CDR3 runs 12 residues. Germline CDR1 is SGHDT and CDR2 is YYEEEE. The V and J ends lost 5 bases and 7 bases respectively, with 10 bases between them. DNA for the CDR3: TGTGCCAGCAGTCGACTGCGGAACACCATATATTTT. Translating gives CASSRLRNTIYF.

CDR3 DNA: TGCAGTGCTAGGGAAGGCTACGGGACTAGACCCTACGAGCAGTACTTC. This codes for CSAREGYGTRPYEQYF. The chain links TRBV20-1 to TRBJ2-7; 8 bases align to TRBD2. The CDR3 consists of 16 residues. After removal of 3 bases from V and 2 bases from J, the junction contained 12 bases not matched to a gene. Germline assignment: CDR1 DFQATT and CDR2 SNEGSKA (reference sequence).

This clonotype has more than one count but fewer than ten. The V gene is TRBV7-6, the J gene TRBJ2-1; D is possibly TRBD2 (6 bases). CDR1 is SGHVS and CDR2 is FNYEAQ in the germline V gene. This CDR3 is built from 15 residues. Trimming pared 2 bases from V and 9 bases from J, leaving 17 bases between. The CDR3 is CASSLRGLDGGEQFF. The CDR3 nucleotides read TGTGCCAGCAGCTTAAGGGGTCTAGACGGGGGTGAGCAGTTCTTC.

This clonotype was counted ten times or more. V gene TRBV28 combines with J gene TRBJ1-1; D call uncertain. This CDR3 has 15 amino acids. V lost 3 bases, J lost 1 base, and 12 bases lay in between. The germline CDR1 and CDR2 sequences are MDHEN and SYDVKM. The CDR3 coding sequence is TGTGCCAGCAGTTTTCGTTCAGCCGGGAACACTGAAGCTTTCTTT. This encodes CASSFRSAGNTEAFF.

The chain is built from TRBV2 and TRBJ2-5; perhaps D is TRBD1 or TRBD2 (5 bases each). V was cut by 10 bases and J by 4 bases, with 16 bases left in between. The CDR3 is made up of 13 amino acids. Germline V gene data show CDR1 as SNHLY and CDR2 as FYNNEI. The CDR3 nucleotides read TGTGCCACCAGGGACCGGCTAGGAGAGACCCAGTACTTC. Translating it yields CATRDRLGETQYF.

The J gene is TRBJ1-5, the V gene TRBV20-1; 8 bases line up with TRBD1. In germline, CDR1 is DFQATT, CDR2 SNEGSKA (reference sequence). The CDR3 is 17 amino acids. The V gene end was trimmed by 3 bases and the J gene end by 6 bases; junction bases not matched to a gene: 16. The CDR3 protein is CSASWSGGAISGQPQHF. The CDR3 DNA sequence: TGCAGTGCTAGTTGGTCAGGGGGCGCGATTTCTGGTCAGCCCCAGCATTTT.

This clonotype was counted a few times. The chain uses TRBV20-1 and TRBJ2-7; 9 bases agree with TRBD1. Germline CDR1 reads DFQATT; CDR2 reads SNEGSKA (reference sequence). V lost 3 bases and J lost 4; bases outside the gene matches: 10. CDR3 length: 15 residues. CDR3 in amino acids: CSASPNRGLRYEQYF. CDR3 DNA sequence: TGCAGTGCTAGCCCTAACAGGGGGCTCCGGTACGAGCAGTACTTC.

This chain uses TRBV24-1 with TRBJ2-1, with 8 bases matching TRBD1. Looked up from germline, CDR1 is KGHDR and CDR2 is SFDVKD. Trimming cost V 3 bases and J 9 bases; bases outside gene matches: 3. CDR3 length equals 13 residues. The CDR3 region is CATSDLTGGEQFF. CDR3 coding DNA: TGTGCCACCAGTGATCTCACAGGGGGTGAGCAGTTCTTC.

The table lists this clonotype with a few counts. This CDR3 reads CASSEGFSNSPLHF. Written as DNA, the CDR3 is TGTGCCAGCAGTGAAGGTTTTTCTAATTCACCCCTCCACTTT. V and J are TRBV6-1 and TRBJ1-6; D uncertain. Germline CDR1 reads MNHNS; CDR2 reads SASEGT. Trimming removed 1 base at V and 6 bases at J, with 7 bases between. The CDR3 has 14 amino acids.

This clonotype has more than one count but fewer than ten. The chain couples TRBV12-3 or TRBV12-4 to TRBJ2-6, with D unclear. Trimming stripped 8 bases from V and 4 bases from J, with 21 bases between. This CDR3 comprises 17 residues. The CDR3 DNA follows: TGTGCCAGCGCACCTTGGGCACCCGGGTCCGGGGCCAACGTCCTGACTTTC. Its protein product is CASAPWAPGSGANVLTF.

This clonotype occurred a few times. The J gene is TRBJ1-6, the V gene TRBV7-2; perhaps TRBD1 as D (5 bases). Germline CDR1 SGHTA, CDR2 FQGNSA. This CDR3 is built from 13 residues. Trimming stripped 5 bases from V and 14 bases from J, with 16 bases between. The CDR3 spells CASSEQASGTLHF. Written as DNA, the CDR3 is TGTGCCAGCAGCGAACAGGCTTCAGGGACCCTCCACTTT.

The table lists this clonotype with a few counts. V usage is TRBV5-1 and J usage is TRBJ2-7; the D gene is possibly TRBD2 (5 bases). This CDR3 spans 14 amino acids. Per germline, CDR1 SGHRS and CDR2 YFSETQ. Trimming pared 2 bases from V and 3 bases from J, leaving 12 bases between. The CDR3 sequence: CASSLAAGHYEQYF. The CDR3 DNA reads TGCGCCAGCAGCTTAGCTGCGGGCCACTACGAGCAGTACTTC. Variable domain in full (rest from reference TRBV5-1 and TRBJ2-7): KAGVTQTPRYLIKTRGQQVTLSCSPISGHRSVSWYQQTPGQGLQFLFEYFSETQRNKGNFPGRFSGRQFSNSRSEMNVSTLELGDSALYLCASSLAAGHYEQYFGPGTRLTVT.

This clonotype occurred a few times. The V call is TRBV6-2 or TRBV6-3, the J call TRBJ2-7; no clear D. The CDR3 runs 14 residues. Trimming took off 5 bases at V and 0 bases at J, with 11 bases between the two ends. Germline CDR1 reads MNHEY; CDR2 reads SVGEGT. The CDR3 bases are TGTGCCAGCAGTACCAGGACCAGCTCCTACGAGCAGTACTTC. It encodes CASSTRTSSYEQYF.

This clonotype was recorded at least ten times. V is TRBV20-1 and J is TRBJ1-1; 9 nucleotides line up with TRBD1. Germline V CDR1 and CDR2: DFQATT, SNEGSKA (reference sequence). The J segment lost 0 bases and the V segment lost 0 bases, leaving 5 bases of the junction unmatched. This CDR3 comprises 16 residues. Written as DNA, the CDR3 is TGCAGTGCTAGAGATTTGACAGGGGGGATGAACACTGAAGCTTTCTTT. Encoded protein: CSARDLTGGMNTEAFF.

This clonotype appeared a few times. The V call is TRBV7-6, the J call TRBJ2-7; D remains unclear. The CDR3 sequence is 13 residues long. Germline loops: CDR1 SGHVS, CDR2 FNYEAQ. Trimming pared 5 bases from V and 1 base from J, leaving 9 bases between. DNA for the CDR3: TGTGCCAGCAGCCAAACAGTATCCTACGAGCAGTACTTC. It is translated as CASSQTVSYEQYF.

CDR3 sequence (DNA): TGCAGCGTTGTACGCGGTTTTGATGAGCAGTTCTTC. Its protein product is CSVVRGFDEQFF. The V call is TRBV29-1, the J call TRBJ2-1, with D hard to call. V was trimmed by 4 bases and J by 8 bases, leaving 12 bases between them. The CDR3 is made up of 12 amino acids. Germline CDR1 reads SQVTM; CDR2 reads ANQGSEA.

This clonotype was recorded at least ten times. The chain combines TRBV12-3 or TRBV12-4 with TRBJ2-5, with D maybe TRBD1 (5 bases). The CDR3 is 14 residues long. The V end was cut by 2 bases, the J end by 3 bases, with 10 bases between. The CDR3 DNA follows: TGTGCCAGCAGTTTAAGGGGCTTGGAAGAGACCCAGTACTTC. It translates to CASSLRGLEETQYF.

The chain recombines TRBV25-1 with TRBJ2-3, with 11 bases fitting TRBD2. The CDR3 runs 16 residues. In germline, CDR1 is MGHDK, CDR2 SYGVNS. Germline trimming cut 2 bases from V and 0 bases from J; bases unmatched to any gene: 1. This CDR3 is CASSERLAGSTDTQYF. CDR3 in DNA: TGTGCCAGCAGTGAAAGACTAGCGGGGAGCACAGATACGCAGTATTTT. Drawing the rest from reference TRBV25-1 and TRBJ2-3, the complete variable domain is EADIYQTPRYLVIGTGKKITLECSQTMGHDKMYWYQQDPGMELHLIHYSYGVNSTEKGDLSSESTVSRIRTEHFPLTLESARPSHTSQYLCASSERLAGSTDTQYFGPGTRLTVL.

The CDR3 DNA reads TGCAGTGCTAGTGTGGGAGGGTCGAACACTGAAGCTTTCTTT. Its protein is CSASVGGSNTEAFF. This chain links TRBV20-1 with TRBJ1-1; the D is unclear. Per the germline V gene, CDR1 is DFQATT and CDR2 is SNEGSKA (reference sequence). V lost 3 bases, J lost 1 base, and 12 bases lay in between. The CDR3 extends over 14 amino acids.

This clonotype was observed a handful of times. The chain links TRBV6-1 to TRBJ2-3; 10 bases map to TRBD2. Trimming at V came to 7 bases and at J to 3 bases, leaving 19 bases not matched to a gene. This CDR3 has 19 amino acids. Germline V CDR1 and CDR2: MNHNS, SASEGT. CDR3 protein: CASIQSTAGGRKATDTQYF. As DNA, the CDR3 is TGTGCCAGCATCCAATCCACAGCGGGAGGGCGTAAGGCGACAGATACGCAGTATTTT.

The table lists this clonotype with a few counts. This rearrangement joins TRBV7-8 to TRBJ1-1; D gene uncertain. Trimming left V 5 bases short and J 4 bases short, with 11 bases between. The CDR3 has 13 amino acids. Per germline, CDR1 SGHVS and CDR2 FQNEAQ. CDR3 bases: TGTGCCAGCAGCACCCGCGGAAGCACTGAAGCTTTCTTT. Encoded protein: CASSTRGSTEAFF.

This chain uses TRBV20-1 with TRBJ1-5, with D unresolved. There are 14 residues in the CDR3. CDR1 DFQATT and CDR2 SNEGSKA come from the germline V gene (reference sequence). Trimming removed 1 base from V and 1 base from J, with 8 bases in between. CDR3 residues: CSARGGTSNQPQHF. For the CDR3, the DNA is TGCAGTGCTAGAGGGGGTACGAGCAATCAGCCCCAGCATTTT.

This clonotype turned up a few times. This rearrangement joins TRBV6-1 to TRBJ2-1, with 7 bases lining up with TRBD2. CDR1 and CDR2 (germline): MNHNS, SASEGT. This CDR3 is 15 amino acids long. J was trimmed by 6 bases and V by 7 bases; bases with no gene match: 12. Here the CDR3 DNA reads TGTGCCAGCAAGGGGTGGTCCACTAGCGTCAATGAGCAGTTCTTC. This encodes CASKGWSTSVNEQFF.

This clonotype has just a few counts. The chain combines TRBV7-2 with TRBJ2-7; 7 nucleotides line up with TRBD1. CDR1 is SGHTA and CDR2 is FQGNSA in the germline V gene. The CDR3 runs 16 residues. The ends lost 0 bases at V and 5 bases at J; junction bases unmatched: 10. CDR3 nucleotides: TGTGCCAGCAGCTTAGCGGTGGGGACAGCGTCCCACGAGCAGTACTTC. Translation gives CASSLAVGTASHEQYF.

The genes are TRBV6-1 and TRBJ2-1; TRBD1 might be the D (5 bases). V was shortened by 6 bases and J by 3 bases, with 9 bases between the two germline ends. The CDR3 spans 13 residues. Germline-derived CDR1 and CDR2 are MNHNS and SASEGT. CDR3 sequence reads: CASRQQVYNEQFF. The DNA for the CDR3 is TGTGCCAGCAGGCAACAGGTCTACAATGAGCAGTTCTTC.

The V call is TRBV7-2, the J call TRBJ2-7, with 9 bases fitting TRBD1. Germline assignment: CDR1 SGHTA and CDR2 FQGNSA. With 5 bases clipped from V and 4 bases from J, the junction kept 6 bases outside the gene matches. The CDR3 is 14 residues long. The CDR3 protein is CASSQGTGRYEQYF. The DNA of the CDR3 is TGTGCCAGCAGCCAAGGGACAGGGCGGTACGAGCAGTACTTC.